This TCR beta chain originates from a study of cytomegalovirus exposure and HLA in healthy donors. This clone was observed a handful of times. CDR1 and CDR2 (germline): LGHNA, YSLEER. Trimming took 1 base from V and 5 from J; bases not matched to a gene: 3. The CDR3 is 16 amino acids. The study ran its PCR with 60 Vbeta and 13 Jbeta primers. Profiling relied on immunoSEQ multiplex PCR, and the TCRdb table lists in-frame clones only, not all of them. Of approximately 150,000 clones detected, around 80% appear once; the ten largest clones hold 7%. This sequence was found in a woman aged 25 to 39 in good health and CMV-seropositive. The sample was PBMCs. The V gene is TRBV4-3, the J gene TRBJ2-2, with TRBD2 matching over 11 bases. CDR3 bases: TGCGCCAGCAGCCAAGTCAGACTAGCGGGGACCGGGGAGCTGTTTTTT. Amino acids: CASSQVRLAGTGELFF.